The clone carrying this T cell receptor (beta chain) was picked up a small number of times. What it recognizes is unknown. The PCR made use of 60 Vbeta and 13 Jbeta primers. Only in-frame clones appear in the TCRdb table, and some are missing; sequencing was by immunoSEQ multiplex PCR. Of 95,000 to 150,000 clones in the sample, about four fifths were seen once. The entry originates in a study of cytomegalovirus exposure and HLA in healthy donors. Germline V gene sequence: CDR1 SEHNR, CDR2 FQNEAQ (reference sequence). The CDR3 runs to 14 residues. The V end lost 1 base, the J end lost 8 bases, and 11 bases lay between the germline ends. The study, taken as a whole, reports: The study reported that TCR beta sequences accurately predicted HLA-A and HLA-B alleles in most subjects.

The clonotype comes from a female donor in good health and CMV-seropositive. The chain combines TRBV7-9 with TRBJ1-4, with D uncertain. Sequencing was performed on PBMCs. In nucleotides, the CDR3 is TGTGCCAGCAGCTTAGGGGCGGGCTTGGAAAAACTGTTTTTT. Protein sequence: CASSLGAGLEKLFF.